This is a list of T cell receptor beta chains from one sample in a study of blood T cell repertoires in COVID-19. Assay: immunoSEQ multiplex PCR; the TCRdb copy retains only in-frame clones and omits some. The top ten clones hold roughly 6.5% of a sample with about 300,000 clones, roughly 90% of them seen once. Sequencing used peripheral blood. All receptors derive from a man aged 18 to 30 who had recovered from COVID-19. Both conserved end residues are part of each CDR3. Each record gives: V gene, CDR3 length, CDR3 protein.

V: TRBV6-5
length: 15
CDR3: CASSRPGTGTYEQYF

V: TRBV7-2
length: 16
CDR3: CASSSLPGTGDQPQHF

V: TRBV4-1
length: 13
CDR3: CASSQGESTEAFF

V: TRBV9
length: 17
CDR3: CASSVGISRAAQETQYF

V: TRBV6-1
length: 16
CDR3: CASSAPRGQGLNEQYF

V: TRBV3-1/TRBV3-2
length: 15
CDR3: CASSQGSGPNYGYTF

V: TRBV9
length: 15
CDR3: CASSVEGGPDYEQYF

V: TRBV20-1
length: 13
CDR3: CSASGPGQETQYF

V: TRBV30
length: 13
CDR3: CALGEGNNEKLFF

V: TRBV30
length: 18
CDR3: CAWMRTSGRGMGTDTQYF

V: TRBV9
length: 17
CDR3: CASSMQSGTYLSETQYF

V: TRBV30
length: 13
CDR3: CAWGSGTAYGYTF

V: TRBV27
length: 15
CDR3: CASSFGDSGRYGYTF

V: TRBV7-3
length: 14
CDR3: CASSPGSANTEAFF

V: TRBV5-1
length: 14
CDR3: CASSLVFGANVLTF

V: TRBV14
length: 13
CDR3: CASSPGHPYGYTF

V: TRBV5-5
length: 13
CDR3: CASSFPERYEQYF

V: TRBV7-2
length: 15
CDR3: CASSLVRTGRETQYF

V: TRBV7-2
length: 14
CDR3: CASSLVVGNTEAFF

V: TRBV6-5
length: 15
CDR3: CASSYKRRLGDGYTF

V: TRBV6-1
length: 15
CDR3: CASSEATWAGDTQYF

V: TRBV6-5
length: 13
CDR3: CASRTRQNYGYTF

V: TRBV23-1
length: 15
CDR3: CASSQSDRFTDTQYF

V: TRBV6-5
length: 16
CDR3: CASSYSSQGYTYEQYF

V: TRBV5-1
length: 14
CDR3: CASSPMTGVYGYTF

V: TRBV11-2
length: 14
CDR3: CASSATPGLNGYTF

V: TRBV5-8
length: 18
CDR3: CASSVAGTSGSSYNEQFF

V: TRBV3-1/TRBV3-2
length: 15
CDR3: CASSQVADHNNEQFF

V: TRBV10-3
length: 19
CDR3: CAISDPASRDRGNQETQYF

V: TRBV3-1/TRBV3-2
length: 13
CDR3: CASSPYPPDTQYF

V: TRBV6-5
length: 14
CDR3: CASRRDFEAYGYTF

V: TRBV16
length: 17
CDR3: CASSQLFQGRNTGELFF

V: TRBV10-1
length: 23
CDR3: CASSQGDRRASSIRQGHTGELFF

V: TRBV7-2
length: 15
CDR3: CASSWQQGPGYEQYF

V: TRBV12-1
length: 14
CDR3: CASSLDRYQETQYF

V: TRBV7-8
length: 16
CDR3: CASSLEGAKGNQPQHF

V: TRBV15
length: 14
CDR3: CATSRFETSNTIYF

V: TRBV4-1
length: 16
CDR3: CASSTPWQGANNEQFF

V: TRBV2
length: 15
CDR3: CASSALMGTATEAFF

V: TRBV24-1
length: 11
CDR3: CATALGETQYF

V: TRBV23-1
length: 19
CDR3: CASSQIGGTMGQVVYGYTF

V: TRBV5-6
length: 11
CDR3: CASSLSTEQYF

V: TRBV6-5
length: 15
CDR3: CASSSTWTGRGEQYF

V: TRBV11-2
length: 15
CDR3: CASSLVEATNEKLFF

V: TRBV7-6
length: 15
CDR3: CASSLASQGAKGYTF

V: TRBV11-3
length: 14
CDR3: CASSLREGADTQYF

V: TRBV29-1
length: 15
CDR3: CSVTPGTSGNNEQFF

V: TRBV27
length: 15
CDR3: CATRRDRALNTEAFF

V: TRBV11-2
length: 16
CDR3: CASSSLRGPNTGELFF

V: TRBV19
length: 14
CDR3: CASSIVLGSPLGFF

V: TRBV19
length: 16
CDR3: CASSNQRGQGADTQYF

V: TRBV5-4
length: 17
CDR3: CASSLKGEGHSNQPQHF

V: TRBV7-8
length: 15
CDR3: CASSPGTSGGNEQFF